This TCR beta chain stems from a study of cytomegalovirus exposure and HLA in healthy donors. The CDR3 contains 17 residues. Germline assignment: CDR1 SGHDN and CDR2 FVKESK. Trimming removed 2 bases at V and 4 bases at J, with 20 bases between. The PCR had 60 Vbeta and 13 Jbeta primers. Sequenced by immunoSEQ multiplex PCR; TCRdb stores in-frame clones only, minus some. The repertoire has about 120,000 clones, roughly three quarters of them found once; the top ten carry under 13%. Study-level findings and limits: A later analysis by the authors found several of the most significant clusters apparently linked to common viral pathogens. With high specificity and sensitivity, the classifier reportedly diagnosed cytomegalovirus status. An Asian-associated ancestry cluster reportedly showed fewer N-insertions than the approximately 600-donor mean in a later analysis.

Notes on this clone: Its antigen remains unidentified.

The TCR sequence derives from a man aged 25 to 45 in good health and CMV-seropositive. Sample: PBMCs. J is TRBJ1-2 and V is TRBV14, with D unresolved. CDR3 coding DNA: TGTGCCAGCAGCCAACCCGAGCGGGGAGAATCGAGCTATGGCTACACCTTC. Its protein is CASSQPERGESSYGYTF.